What follows are 14 T cell receptor beta chains derived from one specimen sequenced in a study of cytomegalovirus exposure and HLA in healthy donors. The PCR ran on 60 Vbeta and 13 Jbeta primers. Libraries were prepared by immunoSEQ multiplex PCR; TCRdb keeps only in-frame clonotypes and omits some of them. The repertoire includes about 170,000 clones, around 81% of them detected once, and just over 2% sits in the top ten. Sequencing was done on a sample of PBMCs. These TCRs come from a woman in her twenties or thirties in good health and CMV-seropositive.

This clone was detected only a few times. The genes are TRBV6-5 and TRBJ1-2; the D is unclear. Trimming left V 8 bases short and J 8 bases short, with 9 bases between. Germline CDR1 and CDR2: MNHEY and SVGAGI. This CDR3 comprises 10 residues. CDR3 nucleotide sequence: TGTGCCAGCCACGGGTTGGGCTACACCTTC. This codes for CASHGLGYTF.

This clone has a single count. This rearrangement joins TRBV13 to TRBJ1-6; D perhaps matches TRBD1 (6 bases). Germline V gene data show CDR1 as PRHDT and CDR2 as FYEKMQ (reference sequence). V gave up 6 bases and J gave up 9 bases, with 18 bases separating them. The CDR3 loop spans 15 amino acids. The CDR3: CASSTPEEGGSPLHF. CDR3 DNA: TGTGCCAGCAGTACCCCGGAAGAAGGGGGTTCACCCCTCCACTTT.

This clone has just a few counts. This chain uses TRBV4-3 with TRBJ2-3; 9 nucleotides match TRBD2. This CDR3 spans 18 amino acids. Germline V gene sequence: CDR1 LGHNA, CDR2 YSLEER. The V gene end was trimmed by 2 bases and the J gene end by 2 bases; junction bases not matched to a gene: 11. CDR3 nucleotides: TGCGCCAGCAGCCAATTGCGGGCTAGCGGGGTTTACACAGATACGCAGTATTTT. Its translation: CASSQLRASGVYTDTQYF.

This clone was observed a few times. The chain joins TRBV7-2 to TRBJ1-4, with D possibly TRBD1 on 6 matching bases. With 1 base removed from V and 8 bases from J, the gap between germline ends came to 17 bases. This CDR3 comprises 16 residues. Looked up from germline, CDR1 is SGHTA and CDR2 is FQGNSA. The CDR3 sequence: CASSLGGPGASEKLFF. CDR3 nucleotides: TGTGCCAGCAGCTTAGGAGGCCCAGGGGCATCGGAAAAACTGTTTTTT. The entire variable domain, with the rest obtained from reference TRBV7-2 and TRBJ1-4, is as follows: GAGVSQSPSNKVTEKGKDVELRCDPISGHTALYWYRQSLGQGLEFLIYFQGNSAPDKSGLPSDRFSAERTGGSVSTLTIQRTQQEDSAVYLCASSLGGPGASEKLFFGSGTQLSVL.

V is TRBV25-1 and J is TRBJ2-1; 7 bases map to TRBD2. The CDR3 runs 14 residues. Germline loops: CDR1 MGHDK, CDR2 SYGVNS. Trimming removed 5 bases from V and 4 bases from J; junction bases left unmatched: 5. Written as DNA, the CDR3 is TGTGCCAGCAGTAGAGCGGGGCCTTACAATGAGCAGTTCTTC. It is translated as CASSRAGPYNEQFF.

A few counts support this clone. The rearrangement joins TRBV27 to TRBJ1-4; D is possibly TRBD1 (5 bases). CDR1 MNHEY and CDR2 SMNVEV come from the germline V gene (reference sequence). This CDR3 contains 12 residues. V shed 5 bases and J shed 7 bases, with 8 bases lying between them. This CDR3 reads CASSRRGEKLFF. Here the CDR3 DNA reads TGTGCCAGCAGTAGGAGGGGTGAAAAACTGTTTTTT.

The V call is TRBV10-3, the J call TRBJ2-7; a possible D gene is TRBD2 (6 bases). The ends were cut back, 6 bases at V and 6 bases at J, with 9 bases in the middle. The CDR3 covers 11 residues. CDR1 is ENHRY, CDR2 SYGVKD, per germline. The CDR3 DNA reads as TGTGCCATCAGCCCTAGCGTCGAGCAGTACTTC. It specifies CAISPSVEQYF.

The rearrangement uses TRBV5-1 and TRBJ1-4; D is perhaps TRBD1 (5 bases). Per germline, CDR1 SGHRS and CDR2 YFSETQ. Deletions cut 4 bases from V and 6 bases from J, with 13 bases between. The CDR3 is 14 amino acids. CDR3 nucleotides: TGCGCCAGCAGCCAACTCGGGGGATATGAAAAACTGTTTTTT. Translated, it gives CASSQLGGYEKLFF.

This clone has just a few counts. This chain uses TRBV4-3 with TRBJ2-1; the D gene is possibly TRBD2 (6 bases). This CDR3 spans 17 amino acids. In germline, CDR1 is LGHNA, CDR2 YSLEER. Trimming left V 4 bases short and J 8 bases short, with 24 bases between. CDR3 nucleotides: TGCGCCAGCAGCCCCGGGAAGGGCGGGACGAAGTACGATGAGCAGTTCTTC. This sequence encodes CASSPGKGGTKYDEQFF.

The V and J genes are TRBV19 and TRBJ2-2; 7 bases align to TRBD2. This CDR3 is built from 15 residues. The junction had 4 bases not matched to a gene; V was cut back by 6 bases and J by 0 bases. Germline loops: CDR1 LNHDA, CDR2 SQIVND (reference sequence). CDR3 residues: CASRLGGSNTGELFF. Written as DNA, the CDR3 is TGTGCCAGTAGGCTCGGGGGGTCGAACACCGGGGAGCTGTTTTTT. Drawing the rest from reference TRBV19 and TRBJ2-2, the complete variable domain is DGGITQSPKYLFRKEGQNVTLSCEQNLNHDAMYWYRQDPGQGLRLIYYSQIVNDFQKGDIAEGYSVSREKKESFPLTVTSAQKNPTAFYLCASRLGGSNTGELFFGEGSRLTVL.

The chain couples TRBV6-1 to TRBJ1-1; D is uncertain. CDR1 MNHNS and CDR2 SASEGT come from the germline V gene. The CDR3 consists of 12 residues. V was cut by 11 bases and J by 0 bases, with 10 bases left in between. CDR3 loop: CAEAEMNTEAFF. In nucleotides, the CDR3 is TGTGCCGAGGCGGAAATGAACACTGAAGCTTTCTTT.

The V call is TRBV27, the J call TRBJ2-5; unclear D gene. Germline V lookup: CDR1 MNHEY, CDR2 SMNVEV (reference sequence). The V and J ends lost 6 bases and 0 bases respectively, with 8 bases between them. The CDR3 has 13 residues. The CDR3 nucleotides are TGTGCCAGCAGCCTAAAATACCAAGAGACCCAGTACTTC. Translating gives CASSLKYQETQYF.

The chain uses TRBV27 and TRBJ1-5, with unresolved D. CDR1 and CDR2 from the germline V gene are MNHEY and SMNVEV (reference sequence). The germline V and J ends were trimmed by 10 bases and 4 bases, with 14 bases remaining between them. The CDR3 runs to 13 residues. The CDR3 DNA reads TGTGCCATCCGGGAACAGCCTAATCAGCCCCAGCATTTT. Translation gives CAIREQPNQPQHF.

The gene calls are TRBV19 and TRBJ2-5; TRBD2 agrees at 10 bases. CDR3 length equals 16 residues. V lost 5 bases and J lost 1; bases outside the gene matches: 7. The germline V gene encodes CDR1 LNHDA and CDR2 SQIVND (reference sequence). CDR3 residues: CASSPGLAATQETQYF. CDR3 nucleotide sequence: TGTGCCAGTAGTCCTGGACTAGCGGCTACCCAAGAGACCCAGTACTTC.